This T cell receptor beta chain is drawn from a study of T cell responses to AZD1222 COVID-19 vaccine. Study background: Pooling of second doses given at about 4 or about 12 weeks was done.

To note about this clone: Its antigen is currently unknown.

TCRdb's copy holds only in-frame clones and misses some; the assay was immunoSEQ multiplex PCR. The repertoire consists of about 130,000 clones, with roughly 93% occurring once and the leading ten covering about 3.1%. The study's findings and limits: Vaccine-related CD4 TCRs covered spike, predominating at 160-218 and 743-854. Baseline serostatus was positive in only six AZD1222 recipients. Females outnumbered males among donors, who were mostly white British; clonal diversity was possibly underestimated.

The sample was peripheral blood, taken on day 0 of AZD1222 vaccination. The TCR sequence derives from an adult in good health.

CDR3 region: CASSFRESPLHF. Here the CDR3 DNA reads TGTGCCAGCAGTTTTCGGGAATCACCCCTCCACTTT. The gene calls are TRBV28 and TRBJ1-6; D remains ambiguous. The CDR3 consists of 12 residues. Germline V CDR1 and CDR2: MDHEN, SYDVKM. Trimming removed 3 bases from V and 10 bases from J, with 7 bases in between.